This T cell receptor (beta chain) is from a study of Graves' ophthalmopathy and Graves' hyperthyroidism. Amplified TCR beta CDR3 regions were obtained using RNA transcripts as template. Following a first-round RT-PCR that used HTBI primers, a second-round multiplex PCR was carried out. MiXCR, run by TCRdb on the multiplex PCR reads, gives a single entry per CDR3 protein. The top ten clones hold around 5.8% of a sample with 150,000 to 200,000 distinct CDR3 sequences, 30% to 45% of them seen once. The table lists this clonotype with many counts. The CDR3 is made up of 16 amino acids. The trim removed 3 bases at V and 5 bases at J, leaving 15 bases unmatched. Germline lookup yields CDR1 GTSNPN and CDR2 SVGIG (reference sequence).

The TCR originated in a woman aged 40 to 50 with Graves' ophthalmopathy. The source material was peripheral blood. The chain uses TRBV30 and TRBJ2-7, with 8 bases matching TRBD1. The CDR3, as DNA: TGTGCCTGGAGCCCGAAGCAAGGGTCAGGGGGCAACGAGCAGTACTTC. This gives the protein CAWSPKQGSGGNEQYF.